This T cell receptor beta chain was captured in a study of Graves' ophthalmopathy and Graves' hyperthyroidism. Study findings and constraints: Ophthalmopathy progression was predicted with 70.59% sensitivity and 72% to 80% specificity. Ophthalmopathy could be told apart from stable hyperthyroidism by a 13-signature model (about 90% sensitivity, 80% to 84% specificity).

This clonotype occurred many times. Its antigen is not identified. Exclusion criteria comprised other autoimmune diseases, uncontrolled infections, pregnancy or lactation in patients. Amplified material comprised TCR beta CDR3 regions derived from RNA transcripts. A first-round RT-PCR used HTBI primers, followed by a second-round multiplex PCR. TCRdb used MiXCR to reprocess the multiplex PCR reads, holding one entry per CDR3 protein. Of roughly 600,000 distinct CDR3 sequences listed, approximately 35% are singletons. The CDR3 runs to 13 residues. V was trimmed by 3 bases and J by 2 bases, leaving 7 bases between them. Germline CDR1 and CDR2: LNHDA and SQIVND (reference sequence).

Sequenced input: peripheral blood or thyroid tissue (not recorded which). The source of this sequence is an adult man with Graves' hyperthyroidism. This chain uses TRBV19 with TRBJ1-1; possible D gene TRBD1, 5 bases. The CDR3 region has the DNA TGTGCCAGTAGTATTGACAGCAACACTGAAGCTTTCTTT. Protein: CASSIDSNTEAFF. The complete variable domain, with remaining parts taken from reference TRBV19 and TRBJ1-1, reads DGGITQSPKYLFRKEGQNVTLSCEQNLNHDAMYWYRQDPGQGLRLIYYSQIVNDFQKGDIAEGYSVSREKKESFPLTVTSAQKNPTAFYLCASSIDSNTEAFFGQGTRLTVV.